This entry lists 16 T cell receptor beta chains sequenced from one sample in a study of blood T cell repertoires in COVID-19. TCRdb's copy holds only in-frame clones and misses some; the assay was immunoSEQ multiplex PCR. The sample carries about 500,000 clones, about nine tenths recorded once. What was sequenced was PBMCs or T cells enriched from blood (not recorded which). All receptors derive from a woman aged 18-30 years who had recovered from COVID-19.

The rearrangement uses TRBV28 and TRBJ2-5; the D is unclear. The germline V gene encodes CDR1 MDHEN and CDR2 SYDVKM. The CDR3 loop spans 12 amino acids. Trimming left V 4 bases short and J 1 base short, with 4 bases between. CDR3 region: CASSWAQETQYF. The CDR3 DNA follows: TGTGCCAGCAGTTGGGCCCAAGAGACCCAGTACTTC. The variable domain in full, with the rest retrieved from reference TRBV28 and TRBJ2-5, is DVKVTQSSRYLVKRTGEKVFLECVQDMDHENMFWYRQDPGLGLRLIYFSYDVKMKEKGDIPEGYSVSREKKERFSLILESASTNQTSMYLCASSWAQETQYFGPGTRLLVL.

The genes are TRBV27 and TRBJ2-3; 11 bases fit TRBD2. V was pared by 9 bases and J by 4 bases, with 15 bases of the junction left unmatched. The germline V gene has CDR1 MNHEY and CDR2 SMNVEV (reference sequence). The CDR3 contains 17 residues. The CDR3 DNA reads TGTGCCAGTAAGGTAGCGGGGGGGCCGGGTGTCCCAGATACGCAGTATTTT. Its translation: CASKVAGGPGVPDTQYF.

The rearrangement uses TRBV7-9 and TRBJ1-1; perhaps TRBD1 as D (6 bases). CDR1 and CDR2 (germline): SEHNR, FQNEAQ (reference sequence). CDR3 size: 14 residues. V gave up 5 bases and J gave up 4 bases, with 14 bases separating them. CDR3: CASSLTGSGTEAFF. In nucleotides, the CDR3 is TGTGCCAGCAGCCTGACAGGTAGTGGCACTGAAGCTTTCTTT.

The chain carries TRBV5-6 and TRBJ2-3, with D uncertain. Germline loops: CDR1 SGHDT, CDR2 YYEEEE. Trimming left V 3 bases short and J 5 bases short, with 16 bases between. This CDR3 comprises 15 residues. For the CDR3, the DNA is TGTGCCAGCAGCTCCAACTCCATAGCCATAGATACGCAGTATTTT. This codes for CASSSNSIAIDTQYF.

V gene TRBV6-1 combines with J gene TRBJ2-1, with 9 bases matching TRBD2. The V gene's germline CDR1 is MNHNS and CDR2 SASEGT. The CDR3 is 15 amino acids. J lost 5 bases, V lost 3 bases, and 5 bases had no gene match. Here the CDR3 DNA reads TGTGCCAGCAGTGAGAGACTAGCGGTAAACAATGAGCAGTTCTTC. As protein: CASSERLAVNNEQFF.

V is TRBV18 and J is TRBJ2-4; maybe TRBD1 (5 bases). Germline V gene sequence: CDR1 KGHSH, CDR2 LQKENI. The CDR3 consists of 16 residues. V gave up 6 bases and J gave up 8 bases, with 23 bases separating them. The CDR3 DNA is TGTGCCAGCTCTCCCTCCCGACCGTTCCTAGGGGACATTCAGTACTTC. Translating gives CASSPSRPFLGDIQYF.

The chain links TRBV6-5 to TRBJ2-5; tentative D call: TRBD2 (5 bases). The ends were cut back, 6 bases at V and 1 base at J, with 12 bases in the middle. The CDR3 contains 14 residues. Germline assignment: CDR1 MNHEY and CDR2 SVGAGI. Here the CDR3 DNA reads TGTGCCAGCAGCCCCGACGGACTCCAAGAGACCCAGTACTTC. Amino acid sequence: CASSPDGLQETQYF.

This clone appeared a single time. This CDR3 is CASSEPGTAINYGYTF. CDR3 nucleotide sequence: TGTGCCAGCAGTGAACCAGGGACAGCAATTAACTATGGCTACACCTTC. The rearrangement joins TRBV2 to TRBJ1-2; 7 bases are a match to TRBD1. CDR1 and CDR2 from the germline V gene are SNHLY and FYNNEI. The CDR3 contains 16 residues. The V and J ends lost 2 bases and 1 base, in that order; junction bases with no gene match: 7.

In nucleotides, the CDR3 is TGTGCCAGCAGTCGGACAGGGAGTGACACCCAGTACTTC. Encoded protein: CASSRTGSDTQYF. The chain uses TRBV12-3 or TRBV12-4 and TRBJ2-5; TRBD1 matches 8 bases. With 5 bases clipped from V and 8 bases from J, the junction kept 7 bases outside the gene matches. The CDR3 consists of 13 residues.

The sample holds one count of this clone. This chain joins TRBV2 and TRBJ2-5; 7 nucleotides match TRBD1. V was pared by 8 bases and J by 1 base, with 10 bases of the junction left unmatched. Germline lookup yields CDR1 SNHLY and CDR2 FYNNEI. The CDR3 runs to 15 residues. CDR3 sequence: CASGRQGPIQETQYF. The CDR3 region has the DNA TGTGCCAGCGGTAGACAGGGACCCATCCAAGAGACCCAGTACTTC.

The chain joins TRBV4-1 to TRBJ2-7; 8 bases line up with TRBD1. In germline, CDR1 is MGHRA, CDR2 YSYEKL. The V and J ends lost 1 base and 5 bases, in that order; junction bases with no gene match: 10. The CDR3 length is 16 residues. The CDR3 DNA reads as TGCGCCAGCAGCCAAGCCGCGGACAGGGTTATCAACGAGCAGTACTTC. Its translation is CASSQAADRVINEQYF.

This chain links TRBV30 with TRBJ1-6, with D hard to call. The V and J ends lost 4 bases and 14 bases respectively, with 21 bases between them. CDR3 length: 14 amino acids. CDR1 is GTSNPN, CDR2 SVGIG, per germline (reference sequence). The chain's CDR3 is CAWTRGVGVKALHF. The CDR3 nucleotides are TGTGCCTGGACCCGCGGGGTTGGGGTGAAGGCCCTCCACTTT.

To note about this clone: Different DNA sequences within this sample yield the same CDR3. The chain is built from TRBV2 and TRBJ1-5, with unresolved D. CDR1 is SNHLY and CDR2 is FYNNEI in the germline V gene. The CDR3 sequence is 13 residues long. Trimming left V 6 bases short and J 0 bases short, with 6 bases between. CDR3 amino acids: CASRADSNQPQHF. CDR3 coding DNA: TGTGCCAGCAGGGCAGATAGCAATCAGCCCCAGCATTTT.

The genes are TRBV2 and TRBJ2-2, with a weak D call TRBD2 (5 bases). V lost 0 bases, J lost 6 bases, and 8 bases lay in between. Germline lookup yields CDR1 SNHLY and CDR2 FYNNEI. The CDR3 is 14 residues long. CDR3 in amino acids: CASSEAYGAGELFF. DNA for the CDR3: TGTGCCAGCAGTGAAGCCTACGGGGCCGGGGAGCTGTTTTTT.

This clone has just one count. The chain combines TRBV19 with TRBJ2-5; 11 bases are a match to TRBD2. The CDR3 runs 17 residues. Germline V gene lookup returns CDR1 LNHDA and CDR2 SQIVND (reference sequence). The J segment lost 5 bases and the V segment lost 6 bases, leaving 14 bases of the junction unmatched. The DNA for the CDR3 is TGTGCCAGTAGCCCCCGGGCTAGCGGGGGGCGGTGGGAGACCCAGTACTTC. This codes for CASSPRASGGRWETQYF.

The V and J genes are TRBV4-2 and TRBJ2-2; TRBD1 agrees at 7 bases. The J segment lost 7 bases and the V segment lost 4 bases, leaving 9 bases of the junction unmatched. The CDR3 length is 15 residues. CDR1 is LGHNA, CDR2 YNFKEQ, per germline. The CDR3 protein is CASSPNYSGGGELFF. In nucleotides, the CDR3 is TGTGCCAGCAGCCCGAACTACTCAGGGGGCGGGGAGCTGTTTTTT.